A single sample gave rise to the 32 T cell receptor beta chains below, sequenced in a study of radiation and T cells in renal cell carcinoma. The time point denotes: baseline pretreatment blood. Treatment meaning: 15 Gy SBRT to primary tumor, nephrectomy 4 weeks later. TCRdb's copy holds only in-frame clones and misses some; the assay was immunoSEQ multiplex PCR. The sample includes 100,000 to 150,000 clones, about four fifths seen only once; the top ten take around 3%. Sequencing used blood, obtained from a patient whose treatment included radiotherapy and nephrectomy. These TCRs come from an older woman with renal cell carcinoma.

This clone occurred once. The rearrangement joins TRBV14 to TRBJ1-2; D unresolved. CDR3 length: 13 amino acids. The V and J ends lost 0 bases and 4 bases respectively, with 6 bases between them. The germline V gene has CDR1 SGHDN and CDR2 FVKESK. The CDR3 is CASSQDGVYGYTF. CDR3 bases: TGTGCCAGCAGCCAAGACGGAGTCTATGGCTACACCTTC.

The chain links TRBV6-5 to TRBJ1-1; D is unclear. Germline V gene data show CDR1 as MNHEY and CDR2 as SVGAGI. There are 12 residues in the CDR3. The V end was cut by 5 bases, the J end by 5 bases, with 9 bases between. The CDR3, as DNA: TGTGCCAGCAGTAGGAGTGGGACTGAAGCTTTCTTT. It yields the protein CASSRSGTEAFF.

The V gene is TRBV18, the J gene TRBJ2-7; the match to TRBD1 covers 8 bases. From germline, CDR1 is KGHSH and CDR2 LQKENI. CDR3 length: 13 residues. V dropped 2 bases and J dropped 6; count of bases not matched to a gene: 3. The CDR3 loop is CASSPDRGSEQYF. In DNA, the CDR3 is TGTGCCAGCTCACCAGACAGGGGAAGCGAGCAGTACTTC.

This chain connects TRBV5-1 to TRBJ2-5; 8 positions agree with TRBD1. The CDR3 sequence is 14 residues long. Germline V gene lookup returns CDR1 SGHRS and CDR2 YFSETQ. The V and J ends lost 4 bases and 5 bases, in that order; junction bases with no gene match: 7. CDR3 residues: CASSPRQGRETQYF. CDR3 nucleotides: TGCGCCAGCAGCCCCAGACAGGGGAGGGAGACCCAGTACTTC. Full variable domain (remainder filled in from reference TRBV5-1 and TRBJ2-5): KAGVTQTPRYLIKTRGQQVTLSCSPISGHRSVSWYQQTPGQGLQFLFEYFSETQRNKGNFPGRFSGRQFSNSRSEMNVSTLELGDSALYLCASSPRQGRETQYFGPGTRLLVL.

The chain links TRBV27 to TRBJ2-4; D is ambiguous. Trimming shortened V by 0 bases and J by 6 bases, and 9 bases separated the two germline ends. The CDR3 runs 14 residues. From germline, CDR1 is MNHEY and CDR2 SMNVEV (reference sequence). CDR3: CASSLSGVGNIQYF. The CDR3 DNA is TGTGCCAGCAGTTTATCTGGGGTAGGAAACATTCAGTACTTC.

This clone was detected only once. V gene TRBV19 combines with J gene TRBJ2-6; D possibly matches TRBD1 or TRBD2 (5 bases each). Germline V gene data show CDR1 as LNHDA and CDR2 as SQIVND (reference sequence). The CDR3 loop spans 16 amino acids. Trimming took 9 bases from V and 0 from J, leaving 15 bases between them. Here the CDR3 DNA reads TGTGCCAGCCGGGACGGACCGATCTCTGGGGCCAACGTCCTGACTTTC. As protein: CASRDGPISGANVLTF.

This chain links TRBV6-6 with TRBJ1-2, with a tentative D call TRBD1 (6 bases). CDR3 length equals 14 residues. Germline V CDR1 and CDR2: MNHNY, SVGAGI (reference sequence). V was pared by 1 base and J by 3 bases, with 9 bases between. The CDR3 DNA sequence: TGTGCCAGCAGTTACTGGGAGGGGGACTATGGCTACACCTTC. Encoded protein: CASSYWEGDYGYTF.

The V gene is TRBV2, the J gene TRBJ1-5; D might be TRBD1 (5 bases). This CDR3 has 12 amino acids. V was shortened by 10 bases and J by 7 bases, with 14 bases between the two germline ends. Germline V gene lookup returns CDR1 SNHLY and CDR2 FYNNEI. The CDR3 is CATSGRDQPQHF. Written as DNA, the CDR3 is TGTGCCACCTCTGGAAGGGACCAGCCCCAGCATTTT.

V is TRBV4-1 and J is TRBJ1-3; D unresolved. This CDR3 has 15 amino acids. In germline, CDR1 is MGHRA, CDR2 YSYEKL. Trimming took off 0 bases at V and 0 bases at J, with 6 bases between the two ends. CDR3 sequence reads: CASSQDTSSGNTIYF. In nucleotides, the CDR3 is TGCGCCAGCAGCCAAGATACTAGCTCTGGAAACACCATATATTTT.

The V and J genes are TRBV28 and TRBJ1-5; no clear D gene. The CDR3 runs 14 residues. V lost 5 bases, J lost 6 bases, and 14 bases lay in between. Germline loops: CDR1 MDHEN, CDR2 SYDVKM. CDR3 region: CASSQAFAGQPQHF. For the CDR3, the DNA is TGTGCCAGCAGTCAAGCCTTTGCGGGTCAGCCCCAGCATTTT.

The genes are TRBV28 and TRBJ2-5; 9 bases align to TRBD1. CDR1 and CDR2 (germline): MDHEN, SYDVKM. V lost 5 bases to trimming and J lost 5 bases; unmatched junction nucleotides: 9. The CDR3 extends over 15 amino acids. The CDR3 loop reads CASSPRTGDIETQYF. Written as DNA, the CDR3 is TGTGCCAGCAGTCCGAGGACAGGGGATATCGAGACCCAGTACTTC.

This clone appeared once. The chain combines TRBV6-6 with TRBJ2-1, with 8 bases fitting TRBD1. This CDR3 spans 14 amino acids. The germline CDR1 and CDR2 sequences are MNHNY and SVGAGI (reference sequence). Germline trimming cut 6 bases from V and 7 bases from J; bases unmatched to any gene: 8. The CDR3 nucleotides are TGTGCCAGCAGCTTTCCAGGGGGCTGGAATGAGCAGTTCTTC. It translates to CASSFPGGWNEQFF.

V is TRBV19 and J is TRBJ1-1; D is uncertain. The CDR3 totals 13 residues. Germline V gives CDR1 LNHDA, CDR2 SQIVND (reference sequence). V was clipped by 6 bases and J by 1 base, with 9 bases between them. The CDR3 bases are TGTGCCAGTAGCTTCACCCCGAACACTGAAGCTTTCTTT. Encoded protein: CASSFTPNTEAFF.

The chain is built from TRBV28 and TRBJ1-2; 9 bases agree with TRBD1. The trim removed 6 bases at V and 7 bases at J, leaving 21 bases unmatched. CDR1 MDHEN and CDR2 SYDVKM come from the germline V gene. The CDR3 extends over 18 amino acids. CDR3 residues: CASSLNLREDRGLGGYTF. The CDR3 DNA reads TGTGCCAGCAGCTTGAACCTTCGGGAGGACAGGGGTTTGGGTGGCTACACCTTC.

The rearrangement uses TRBV6-5 and TRBJ2-3, with TRBD2 as a possible D gene (6 bases). The germline V gene encodes CDR1 MNHEY and CDR2 SVGAGI. This CDR3 is 15 amino acids long. V lost 5 bases to trimming and J lost 0 bases, with 12 bases between them. The CDR3 nucleotides read TGTGCCAGCAGTACACAGCGGGCTAGCACAGATACGCAGTATTTT. Translated, it gives CASSTQRASTDTQYF.

V gene TRBV14 combines with J gene TRBJ2-1; D unclear. The CDR3 loop spans 18 amino acids. Trimming cost V 1 base and J 0 bases, with 16 bases left between them. Germline V CDR1 and CDR2: SGHDN, FVKESK. For the CDR3, the DNA is TGTGCCAGCAGCCAAGGCTTTGGAGTGGTGCGCTCCTACAATGAGCAGTTCTTC. This codes for CASSQGFGVVRSYNEQFF.

This rearrangement joins TRBV18 to TRBJ1-4; D possibly corresponds to TRBD1 (6 bases). Germline CDR1 and CDR2: KGHSH and LQKENI. The V gene lost 1 base and the J gene lost 7 bases, with 13 bases spanning the gap. The CDR3 runs 15 residues. The CDR3, as DNA: TGTGCCAGCTCACCACAAAAACAGGGAAGTGAAAAACTGTTTTTT. It codes for CASSPQKQGSEKLFF.

V gene TRBV10-3 combines with J gene TRBJ1-1, with TRBD1 matching 10 bases. The CDR3 spans 17 residues. V trimming: 2 bases; J trimming: 0 bases; junction bases outside the gene matches: 6. The germline gives CDR1 ENHRY, CDR2 SYGVKD. The CDR3 is CAISEEGTGDMNTEAFF. DNA for the CDR3: TGTGCCATCAGTGAGGAGGGGACAGGGGATATGAACACTGAAGCTTTCTTT.

The chain combines TRBV18 with TRBJ1-4; tentative D call: TRBD1 (6 bases). V was trimmed by 4 bases and J by 7 bases, leaving 22 bases between them. The CDR3 runs to 17 residues. Germline values: CDR1 KGHSH, CDR2 LQKENI. This CDR3 reads CASSQMLLTGRGEKLFF. DNA of the CDR3: TGTGCCAGCTCACAAATGTTGTTGACAGGTCGGGGTGAAAAACTGTTTTTT.

The V call is TRBV6-1, the J call TRBJ2-3; D is perhaps TRBD2 (6 bases). V was clipped by 8 bases and J by 5 bases, with 17 bases between them. Per the germline V gene, CDR1 is MNHNS and CDR2 is SASEGT. CDR3 length equals 14 residues. CDR3 nucleotide sequence: TGTGCCAGCCTTCCGGGGGTCGCGGGAGATACGCAGTATTTT. It codes for CASLPGVAGDTQYF.

V and J are TRBV7-6 and TRBJ2-1; no firm D call. The CDR3 totals 15 residues. Germline assignment: CDR1 SGHVS and CDR2 FNYEAQ. The germline V and J ends were trimmed by 5 bases and 0 bases, with 11 bases remaining between them. As DNA, the CDR3 is TGTGCCAGCAGCGTAGACTTCGGCTCCTACAATGAGCAGTTCTTC. This gives the protein CASSVDFGSYNEQFF.

V usage is TRBV30 and J usage is TRBJ1-6; D perhaps matches TRBD1 (5 bases). CDR1 is GTSNPN and CDR2 is SVGIG in the germline V gene (reference sequence). V lost 0 bases and J 7 bases, leaving 16 bases between the germline ends. This CDR3 has 16 amino acids. The CDR3, as DNA: TGTGCCTGGAGTGTAGGCTTCGGGACTGCAAATTCACCCCTCCACTTT. Translation gives CAWSVGFGTANSPLHF.

This clone has a handful of counts. The rearrangement links TRBV7-2 to TRBJ1-1, with D unresolved. CDR1 and CDR2 (germline): SGHTA, FQGNSA. This CDR3 region has 13 residues. The V gene lost 5 bases and the J gene lost 4 bases, with 11 bases spanning the gap. CDR3 coding DNA: TGTGCCAGCAGCCCCTATGGGAGCACTGAAGCTTTCTTT. Translating gives CASSPYGSTEAFF.

The gene calls are TRBV6-1 and TRBJ1-6; D is unresolved. The germline V gene has CDR1 MNHNS and CDR2 SASEGT. This CDR3 contains 12 residues. V was pared by 3 bases and J by 7 bases, with 4 bases between. CDR3: CASSDWNSPLHF. The CDR3 region has the DNA TGTGCCAGCAGTGACTGGAATTCACCCCTCCACTTT.

The DNA for the CDR3 is TGTGCCAGCAGCGCCCAAGGAGGGGGTTACCAAGAGACCCAGTACTTC. This sequence encodes CASSAQGGGYQETQYF. The chain combines TRBV9 with TRBJ2-5; D assignment may be TRBD1 or TRBD2 (6 bases each). The CDR3 extends over 16 amino acids. Germline CDR1 SGDLS, CDR2 YYNGEE. Trimming cost V 3 bases and J 0 bases, with 15 bases left between them.

This clone was found once. This chain links TRBV5-6 with TRBJ2-1; D is unresolved. Looked up from germline, CDR1 is SGHDT and CDR2 is YYEEEE. Trimming took off 4 bases at V and 9 bases at J, with 11 bases between the two ends. CDR3 length: 12 amino acids. The CDR3 loop reads CASSLTVGEQFF. DNA of the CDR3: TGTGCCAGCAGCCTGACGGTGGGTGAGCAGTTCTTC.

The J gene is TRBJ2-7, the V gene TRBV27; D perhaps matches TRBD2 (6 bases). The CDR3 consists of 14 residues. Germline V gene lookup returns CDR1 MNHEY and CDR2 SMNVEV (reference sequence). The V and J ends lost 0 bases and 2 bases respectively, with 8 bases between them. CDR3 loop: CASSLSRGTYEQYF. The CDR3 bases are TGTGCCAGCAGTTTATCCCGGGGGACCTACGAGCAGTACTTC.

The rearrangement links TRBV25-1 to TRBJ2-2; possibly TRBD1 for D (6 bases). The CDR3 is 15 residues long. Trimming took 4 bases from V and 5 from J, leaving 14 bases between them. Germline V gene sequence: CDR1 MGHDK, CDR2 SYGVNS. The CDR3: CASSVPGTTTGELFF. CDR3 coding DNA: TGTGCCAGCAGTGTGCCCGGGACAACAACCGGGGAGCTGTTTTTT.

This chain uses TRBV7-9 with TRBJ2-5; TRBD2 is a possible D gene (6 bases). This CDR3 contains 15 residues. Germline V gene sequence: CDR1 SEHNR, CDR2 FQNEAQ (reference sequence). The V end lost 5 bases, the J end lost 5 bases, and 18 bases lay between the germline ends. This chain's CDR3 is CASSPAGGAGETQYF. The DNA of the CDR3 is TGTGCCAGCAGCCCCGCAGGAGGGGCCGGCGAGACCCAGTACTTC.

J is TRBJ1-2 and V is TRBV6-6, with 7 bases fitting TRBD1. Germline assignment: CDR1 MNHNY and CDR2 SVGAGI (reference sequence). This CDR3 contains 14 residues. V was pared by 2 bases and J by 7 bases, with 7 bases of the junction left unmatched. The CDR3 is CASSYEGAPGGYTF. CDR3 coding DNA: TGTGCCAGCAGTTACGAGGGGGCGCCTGGTGGCTACACCTTC.

The rearrangement uses TRBV14 and TRBJ1-5; D gene uncertain. Germline assignment: CDR1 SGHDN and CDR2 FVKESK. There are 13 residues in the CDR3. Trimming left V 4 bases short and J 6 bases short, with 10 bases between. The CDR3 nucleotides are TGTGCCAGCAGCCCTTTCGAGGGTCAGCCCCAGCATTTT. This sequence encodes CASSPFEGQPQHF. Using reference TRBV14 and TRBJ1-5 for the parts outside the CDR3, the full variable domain is EAGVTQFPSHSVIEKGQTVTLRCDPISGHDNLYWYRRVMGKEIKFLLHFVKESKQDESGMPNNRFLAERTGGTYSTLKVQPAELEDSGVYFCASSPFEGQPQHFGDGTRLSIL.

The chain links TRBV2 to TRBJ2-5; 8 bases align to TRBD2. J gave up 2 bases and V 6 bases, and 5 bases lay outside the gene matches. In germline, CDR1 is SNHLY, CDR2 FYNNEI. The CDR3 has 14 amino acids. The CDR3 protein is CASSFGGGQETQYF. The CDR3 coding sequence is TGTGCCAGCAGCTTCGGGGGGGGGCAAGAGACCCAGTACTTC.